This entry lists 10 T cell receptor beta chains sequenced from one sample in a study of blood T cell repertoires in COVID-19. Using immunoSEQ multiplex PCR, the repertoire was profiled, and TCRdb retains in-frame clones only, with some absent. The sample gives around 250,000 clones, around 80% of which show up once; 1.5% to 2% is in the top ten. The specimen was peripheral blood. All receptors come from a woman of 80 years or more with acute or convalescent COVID-19.

The gene calls are TRBV5-1 and TRBJ1-2, with 9 nucleotides matching TRBD1. Germline V lookup: CDR1 SGHRS, CDR2 YFSETQ. The V segment lost 2 bases and the J segment 4 bases; nucleotides outside the gene matches: 6. The CDR3 is 15 residues long. CDR3: CASSLGQGTFYGYTF. CDR3 in DNA: TGCGCCAGCAGCTTAGGACAGGGGACCTTCTATGGCTACACCTTC.

The gene calls are TRBV11-2 and TRBJ2-5; D is possibly TRBD1 (6 bases). This CDR3 spans 16 amino acids. From germline, CDR1 is SGHAT and CDR2 FQNNGV. V lost 5 bases and J 0 bases, leaving 16 bases between the germline ends. The CDR3 DNA is TGTGCCAGCAGCCCAGAGGGGGAAACGTACCAAGAGACCCAGTACTTC. It specifies CASSPEGETYQETQYF.

This clone occurred once. The V and J genes are TRBV5-1 and TRBJ2-5; 7 nucleotides agree with TRBD2. The CDR3 runs to 15 residues. Germline V lookup: CDR1 SGHRS, CDR2 YFSETQ. V was pared by 6 bases and J by 1 base, with 9 bases of the junction left unmatched. The CDR3 here is CASTLLGGSQETQYF. The CDR3 bases are TGCGCCAGCACCCTCCTGGGGGGGAGCCAAGAGACCCAGTACTTC.

This chain joins TRBV7-8 and TRBJ2-2; D gene ambiguous. With 1 base removed from V and 1 base from J, the gap between germline ends came to 7 bases. CDR1 is SGHVS, CDR2 FQNEAQ, per germline. CDR3 size: 15 residues. This CDR3 reads CASSLEPGNTGELFF. The CDR3 DNA reads as TGTGCCAGCAGCTTAGAACCAGGGAACACCGGGGAGCTGTTTTTT.

This chain connects TRBV7-9 to TRBJ2-7; no clear D gene. CDR3 length: 14 residues. Germline V CDR1 and CDR2: SEHNR, FQNEAQ (reference sequence). Trimming cost V 4 bases and J 0 bases, with 10 bases left between them. The CDR3 DNA reads as TGTGCCAGCAGCTCCTATCGTAGCTCCTACGAGCAGTACTTC. Translating it yields CASSSYRSSYEQYF.

V and J are TRBV7-9 and TRBJ1-1, with TRBD1 matching over 8 bases. CDR3 length: 16 residues. The J segment lost 0 bases and the V segment lost 4 bases, leaving 7 bases of the junction unmatched. Per the germline V gene, CDR1 is SEHNR and CDR2 is FQNEAQ (reference sequence). The CDR3, as DNA: TGTGCCAGCAGCTCAGGGGGCCCAAGGATGAACACTGAAGCTTTCTTT. Translated: CASSSGGPRMNTEAFF.

This sequence joins TRBV9 and TRBJ1-2, with 7 positions matching TRBD1. Germline V gene lookup returns CDR1 SGDLS and CDR2 YYNGEE. With V trimmed by 4 bases and J by 2 bases, 8 bases remained unmatched. The CDR3 runs to 15 residues. CDR3 residues: CASSPRDSRNYGYTF. As DNA, the CDR3 is TGTGCCAGCAGCCCAAGGGACAGTCGGAACTATGGCTACACCTTC.

V is TRBV11-1 and J is TRBJ1-2; D is uncertain. V gave up 3 bases and J gave up 8 bases, with 19 bases separating them. Per the germline V gene, CDR1 is SGHAT and CDR2 is FQDESV (reference sequence). The CDR3 extends over 15 amino acids. The CDR3 reads CASSFSPRGNLGYTF. DNA for the CDR3: TGTGCCAGCAGCTTCTCACCACGAGGGAATTTAGGCTACACCTTC. Full variable domain (rest looked up from reference TRBV11-1 and TRBJ1-2): EAEVAQSPRYKITEKSQAVAFWCDPISGHATLYWYRQILGQGPELLVQFQDESVVDDSQLPKDRFSAERLKGVDSTLKIQPAELGDSAMYLCASSFSPRGNLGYTFGSGTRLTVV.

The chain uses TRBV5-1 and TRBJ2-7; 9 nucleotides agree with TRBD2. In germline, CDR1 is SGHRS, CDR2 YFSETQ. The junction had 4 bases not matched to a gene; V was cut back by 0 bases and J by 0 bases. The CDR3 length is 16 residues. CDR3 protein: CASSLGLAASSYEQYF. The CDR3 DNA reads as TGCGCCAGCAGCTTGGGACTAGCGGCGAGCTCCTACGAGCAGTACTTC.

The chain couples TRBV28 to TRBJ1-3; maybe TRBD1 (5 bases). The CDR3 extends over 15 amino acids. Germline CDR1 is MDHEN and CDR2 is SYDVKM. V dropped 2 bases and J dropped 3 bases, with 11 bases sitting between them. For the CDR3, the DNA is TGTGCCAGCAGTTTACCGCGGGGGGTTGGAAACACCATATATTTT. Residues: CASSLPRGVGNTIYF.